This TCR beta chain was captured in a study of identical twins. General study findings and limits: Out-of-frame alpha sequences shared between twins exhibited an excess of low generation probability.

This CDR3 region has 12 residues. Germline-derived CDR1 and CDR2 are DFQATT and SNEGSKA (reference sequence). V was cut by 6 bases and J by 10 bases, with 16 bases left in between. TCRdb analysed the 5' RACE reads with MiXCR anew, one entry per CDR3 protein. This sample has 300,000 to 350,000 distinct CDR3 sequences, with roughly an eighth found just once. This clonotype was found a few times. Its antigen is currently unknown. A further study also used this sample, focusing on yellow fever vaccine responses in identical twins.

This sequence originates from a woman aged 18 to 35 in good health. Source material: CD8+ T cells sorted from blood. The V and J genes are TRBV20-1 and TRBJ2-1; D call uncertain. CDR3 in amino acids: CSALSSLREQFF. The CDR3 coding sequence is TGCAGTGCCCTCTCATCACTTAGAGAGCAGTTCTTC.